The 5 T cell receptor beta chains presented below share a single source sample, sequenced in a study of lymphopenia after photon versus proton radiotherapy. Repertoires were generated with immunoSEQ multiplex PCR, while TCRdb's copy carries only in-frame clones and drops some. The table records 150,000 to 200,000 clones, less than 90% of them present only once. The specimen was peripheral blood, collected from a patient treated with photon-based radiotherapy. The receptors originated from a man in his fifties or sixties with gastric cancer.

This chain connects TRBV5-5 to TRBJ2-1; D not certain. Trimming pared 0 bases from V and 5 bases from J, leaving 12 bases between. The CDR3 totals 15 residues. Germline values: CDR1 SGHKS, CDR2 YYEKEE (reference sequence). The CDR3 nucleotides are TGTGCCAGCAGCTTGGGGCTAGTCTCGAACAATGAGCAGTTCTTC. Protein product: CASSLGLVSNNEQFF.

This rearrangement joins TRBV30 to TRBJ1-2; D is ambiguous. The CDR3 has 13 amino acids. The V gene's germline CDR1 is GTSNPN and CDR2 SVGIG (reference sequence). Trimming removed 2 bases from V and 4 bases from J, with 11 bases in between. The CDR3, as DNA: TGTGCCTGGAGTCGGACGGACGGCTATGGCTACACCTTC. Translating it yields CAWSRTDGYGYTF.

The V call is TRBV5-6, the J call TRBJ1-1; tentatively, D is TRBD1 (5 bases). CDR3 length: 15 residues. CDR1 SGHDT and CDR2 YYEEEE come from the germline V gene. Deletions cut 2 bases from V and 4 bases from J, with 15 bases between. Here the CDR3 reads CASSLVGAGGTEAFF. The CDR3 DNA sequence: TGTGCCAGCAGCTTAGTCGGGGCGGGGGGCACTGAAGCTTTCTTT.

The chain joins TRBV19 to TRBJ2-1; 8 bases fit TRBD2. CDR3 length: 17 amino acids. CDR1 and CDR2 from the germline V gene are LNHDA and SQIVND (reference sequence). The ends lost 3 bases at V and 0 bases at J; junction bases unmatched: 7. The CDR3 DNA reads as TGTGCCAGTAGTATCGCGCGGGAGGCCTCCTCCTACAATGAGCAGTTCTTC. This sequence encodes CASSIAREASSYNEQFF. The full variable domain, in which reference TRBV19 and TRBJ2-1 provide the parts outside the CDR3, is DGGITQSPKYLFRKEGQNVTLSCEQNLNHDAMYWYRQDPGQGLRLIYYSQIVNDFQKGDIAEGYSVSREKKESFPLTVTSAQKNPTAFYLCASSIAREASSYNEQFFGPGTRLTVL.

The V call is TRBV15, the J call TRBJ1-1; 8 positions agree with TRBD1. Trimming at V came to 1 base and at J to 7 bases, leaving 2 bases not matched to a gene. The germline V gene has CDR1 LNHNV and CDR2 YYDKDF (reference sequence). This CDR3 has 13 residues. The CDR3 sequence is CATSRGQGSEAFF. CDR3 coding DNA: TGTGCCACCAGCAGAGGACAGGGGAGTGAAGCTTTCTTT.